This TCR beta chain was obtained from a study of T cells in tumors after PD-1 blockade. Overall study context: Daily vismodegib 150 mg continued in a subset of anti-PD-1-treated patients.

General observations from the study: Peripheral recruitment is suggested, as some novel exhausted tumor clones were in pre-treatment blood.

Trimming took 4 bases from V and 6 from J; bases not matched to a gene: 13. The CDR3 length is 16 residues. The germline V gene has CDR1 SGHRS and CDR2 YFSETQ. A note on this clone: The antigen is not known.

Tumor or blood genomic DNA was sequenced, with inputs of about 550 ng to 6,500 ng. Clones were read by immunoSEQ multiplex PCR, and TCRdb kept only the in-frame ones, dropping some. The sample holds about 33,000 clones, around 80% seen once. This specimen was PBMCs, taken before anti-PD-1 treatment. The sequence was collected from a human donor with basal cell carcinoma. The rearrangement uses TRBV5-1 and TRBJ2-1; 7 nucleotides line up with TRBD1. This CDR3 reads CASSPTGTAPVNEQFF. CDR3 sequence (DNA): TGCGCCAGCAGCCCAACCGGGACAGCGCCCGTCAATGAGCAGTTCTTC. Full variable domain (rest looked up from reference TRBV5-1 and TRBJ2-1): KAGVTQTPRYLIKTRGQQVTLSCSPISGHRSVSWYQQTPGQGLQFLFEYFSETQRNKGNFPGRFSGRQFSNSRSEMNVSTLELGDSALYLCASSPTGTAPVNEQFFGPGTRLTVL.